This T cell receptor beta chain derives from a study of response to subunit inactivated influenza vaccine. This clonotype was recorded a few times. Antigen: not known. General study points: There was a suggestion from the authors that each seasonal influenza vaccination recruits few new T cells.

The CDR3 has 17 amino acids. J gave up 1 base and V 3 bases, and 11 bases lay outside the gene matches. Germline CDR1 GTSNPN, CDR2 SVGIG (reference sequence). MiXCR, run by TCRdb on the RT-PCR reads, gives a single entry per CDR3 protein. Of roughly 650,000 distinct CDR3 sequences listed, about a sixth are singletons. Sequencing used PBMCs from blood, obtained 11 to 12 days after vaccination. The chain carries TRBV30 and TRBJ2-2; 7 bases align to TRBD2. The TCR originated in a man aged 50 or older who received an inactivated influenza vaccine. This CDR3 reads CAWRGLAGVLNTGELFF. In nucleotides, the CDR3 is TGTGCCTGGAGGGGTCTGGCGGGAGTGTTGAACACCGGGGAGCTGTTTTTT.